The source of this T cell receptor beta chain is a study of T cells in tumors after PD-1 blockade. For the study at large: Blood samples averaged roughly 110,000 templates (range about 22,000-260,000) and more than 35,000 unique clonotypes. Study-wide points: Some novel exhausted tumor clones appeared in pre-treatment blood, suggesting peripheral recruitment.

Tumor or blood genomic DNA was sequenced, with inputs of about 616 ng to 6,004 ng. Worth noting for this clone: Its target is unknown.

Clones were read by immunoSEQ multiplex PCR, and TCRdb kept only the in-frame ones, dropping some. The repertoire holds about 59,000 clones, with around four fifths as singletons. The source of this sequence is a human donor with basal cell carcinoma. Sequencing used PBMCs, obtained before anti-PD-1 treatment.

The CDR3 sequence is CASSLGGQGAYGYTF. Here the CDR3 DNA reads TGCGCCAGCAGCTTGGGGGGACAGGGGGCCTATGGCTACACCTTC. The chain couples TRBV5-1 to TRBJ1-2, with 12 bases matching TRBD1. Trimming took 0 bases from V and 4 from J; bases not matched to a gene: 1. The CDR3 loop spans 15 amino acids. Germline values: CDR1 SGHRS, CDR2 YFSETQ.